Each of the 19 T cell receptor beta chains below was sequenced from the same sample in a study of T-cell memory formation after mild COVID-19. In TCRdb, the 5' RACE reads were re-called with MiXCR into one record per CDR3 protein. The sample yields 35,000 to 45,000 distinct CDR3 sequences, under 7.5% seen once. The sample comprised PBMCs or a T cell subset sorted from them (not recorded which). The receptors come from a man aged 18 to 30 who had mild COVID-19 (a few samples of this study predate the infection). Cell type and time point are not known.

V is TRBV5-1 and J is TRBJ2-1, with TRBD1 matching over 8 bases. J lost 7 bases, V lost 2 bases, and 5 bases had no gene match. CDR1 is SGHRS and CDR2 is YFSETQ in the germline V gene. There are 14 residues in the CDR3. CDR3 in amino acids: CASSLSTGVNEQFF. CDR3 nucleotides: TGCGCCAGCAGCTTATCGACAGGGGTAAATGAGCAGTTCTTC.

In its sample, this clonotype was seen many times. The V and J genes are TRBV7-9 and TRBJ2-3, with 12 bases that match TRBD2. CDR1 SEHNR and CDR2 FQNEAQ come from the germline V gene (reference sequence). The CDR3 is made up of 16 amino acids. The V and J ends lost 3 bases and 5 bases, in that order; junction bases with no gene match: 6. DNA for the CDR3: TGTGCCAGCAGCTTCGGGACTAGCGGGCTTGGAGATACGCAGTATTTT. This sequence encodes CASSFGTSGLGDTQYF.

Only a few counts were recorded for this clonotype. V usage is TRBV29-1 and J usage is TRBJ2-1; 8 nucleotides line up with TRBD2. This CDR3 region has 16 residues. J lost 8 bases, V lost 0 bases, and 12 bases had no gene match. The germline gives CDR1 SQVTM, CDR2 ANQGSEA. The CDR3 DNA sequence: TGCAGCGTTGAAGATTGGAGTAGCGGGGCGGGGGATGAGCAGTTCTTC. Amino acid sequence: CSVEDWSSGAGDEQFF.

The chain couples TRBV19 to TRBJ1-6; D gene ambiguous. Germline V gene lookup returns CDR1 LNHDA and CDR2 SQIVND (reference sequence). This CDR3 region has 13 residues. Trimming took off 7 bases at V and 6 bases at J, with 10 bases between the two ends. CDR3 loop: CASTLMGNSPLHF. The CDR3 DNA reads TGTGCCAGTACCCTGATGGGTAATTCACCCCTCCACTTT.

In this sample, this clonotype turned up many times. The chain recombines TRBV7-2 with TRBJ2-7, with TRBD1 matching over 7 bases. J gave up 0 bases and V 6 bases, and 11 bases lay outside the gene matches. Per the germline V gene, CDR1 is SGHTA and CDR2 is FQGNSA. The CDR3 consists of 16 residues. The CDR3 sequence: CASSITGTVLSYEQYF. CDR3 DNA sequence: TGTGCCAGCAGTATCACCGGGACAGTCCTCTCCTACGAGCAGTACTTC.

This clonotype was observed at least ten times. The gene calls are TRBV6-2 or TRBV6-3 and TRBJ2-5, with 12 bases matching TRBD2. The CDR3 extends over 13 amino acids. Germline CDR1 reads MNHEY; CDR2 reads SVGEGT. J lost 5 bases, V lost 10 bases, and 5 bases had no gene match. DNA of the CDR3: TGTGCCACCCGACTAGCGGGGGACGAGACCCAGTACTTC. Translating gives CATRLAGDETQYF.

This clonotype was observed a handful of times. V usage is TRBV27 and J usage is TRBJ2-7; 8 bases align to TRBD2. CDR3 size: 11 residues. CDR1 is MNHEY, CDR2 SMNVEV, per germline (reference sequence). CDR3 sequence reads: CASSSSSGGSV. CDR3 bases: TGTGCCAGCAGTTCCTCCAGCGGGGGATCTGTC.

This clonotype was recorded a few times. This rearrangement joins TRBV2 to TRBJ2-5, with D maybe TRBD1 (6 bases). CDR1 and CDR2 (germline): SNHLY, FYNNEI. Trimming removed 6 bases from V and 3 bases from J, with 14 bases in between. CDR3 length equals 14 residues. CDR3 DNA sequence: TGTGCCAGCAGCTCCGGGGCAGGGGAAGAGACCCAGTACTTC. It translates to CASSSGAGEETQYF. Full variable domain (outside the CDR3, taken from reference TRBV2 and TRBJ2-5): EPEVTQTPSHQVTQMGQEVILRCVPISNHLYFYWYRQILGQKVEFLVSFYNNEISEKSEIFDDQFSVERPDGSNFTLKIRSTKLEDSAMYFCASSSGAGEETQYFGPGTRLLVL.

This clonotype was counted a few times. This rearrangement joins TRBV12-3 or TRBV12-4 to TRBJ2-3; D tentatively fits TRBD1 or TRBD2 (5 bases each). V gave up 3 bases and J gave up 8 bases, with 12 bases separating them. CDR3 length: 13 residues. CDR3 sequence reads: CASSFWGLGTQYF. In DNA, the CDR3 is TGTGCCAGCAGTTTTTGGGGGTTAGGTACGCAGTATTTT.

The chain recombines TRBV4-1 with TRBJ2-1; 14 bases line up with TRBD2. The V and J ends lost 8 bases and 0 bases, in that order; junction bases with no gene match: 6. The CDR3 sequence is 17 residues long. The germline CDR1 and CDR2 sequences are MGHRA and YSYEKL. CDR3 nucleotides: TGCGCCAGCTCCGGGACTAGCGGGGGAAGCTCCTACAATGAGCAGTTCTTC. Its protein product is CASSGTSGGSSYNEQFF.

This clonotype was seen repeatedly, ten times or more. The rearrangement joins TRBV5-1 to TRBJ2-1; D remains unclear. Germline V gene sequence: CDR1 SGHRS, CDR2 YFSETQ. CDR3 length: 12 residues. V was trimmed by 1 base and J by 4 bases, leaving 3 bases between them. The CDR3 sequence is CASSLSYNEQFF. In nucleotides, the CDR3 is TGCGCCAGCAGCTTGTCTTACAATGAGCAGTTCTTC.

The rearrangement links TRBV19 to TRBJ1-5; TRBD1 might be the D (6 bases). The germline V gene has CDR1 LNHDA and CDR2 SQIVND (reference sequence). Trimming took off 8 bases at V and 3 bases at J, with 8 bases between the two ends. The CDR3 consists of 12 residues. The CDR3 loop is CASEGVNQPQHF. The DNA for the CDR3 is TGTGCCAGTGAGGGGGTCAATCAGCCCCAGCATTTT.

This clonotype was detected many times. The CDR3 loop is CASSLARTSYGYTF. As DNA, the CDR3 is TGTGCCAGCAGCTTGGCAAGGACATCCTATGGCTACACCTTC. V and J are TRBV5-6 and TRBJ1-2; a weak D match, TRBD1 (5 bases). This CDR3 spans 14 amino acids. Germline V gene lookup returns CDR1 SGHDT and CDR2 YYEEEE. Trimming cost V 0 bases and J 4 bases, with 10 bases left between them.

V and J are TRBV18 and TRBJ1-2; D is unresolved. Germline loops: CDR1 KGHSH, CDR2 LQKENI. CDR3 length: 18 amino acids. The germline V and J ends were trimmed by 6 bases and 4 bases, with 27 bases remaining between them. The CDR3 coding sequence is TGTGCCAGCTCGCCCCAATTAACCTCACGGGCAGGCATCTATGGCTACACCTTC. Translation gives CASSPQLTSRAGIYGYTF.

This clonotype was observed a handful of times. This chain connects TRBV7-2 to TRBJ2-2; no clear D. The CDR3 contains 15 residues. Per the germline V gene, CDR1 is SGHTA and CDR2 is FQGNSA. V was cut by 0 bases and J by 6 bases, with 11 bases left in between. CDR3 protein: CASSLALDLAGELFF. The CDR3 DNA is TGTGCCAGCAGCTTAGCCCTAGATCTCGCCGGGGAGCTGTTTTTT. The variable domain in full, with the rest retrieved from reference TRBV7-2 and TRBJ2-2, is GAGVSQSPSNKVTEKGKDVELRCDPISGHTALYWYRQSLGQGLEFLIYFQGNSAPDKSGLPSDRFSAERTGGSVSTLTIQRTQQEDSAVYLCASSLALDLAGELFFGEGSRLTVL.

V is TRBV2 and J is TRBJ2-3; 15 bases are a match to TRBD2. CDR3 length equals 17 residues. The V segment lost 6 bases and the J segment 3 bases; nucleotides outside the gene matches: 7. CDR1 and CDR2 from the germline V gene are SNHLY and FYNNEI. The CDR3 DNA reads as TGTGCCAGCAGGATAGGACTAGCGGGGGGGCGGACAGATACGCAGTATTTT. It is translated as CASRIGLAGGRTDTQYF.

V and J are TRBV7-2 and TRBJ1-1; 8 bases line up with TRBD1. Germline lookup yields CDR1 SGHTA and CDR2 FQGNSA. Losses at the gene ends were 3 bases for V and 4 bases for J; bases not matched to a gene: 1. The CDR3 extends over 13 amino acids. The CDR3 reads CASSFGQGTEAFF. The CDR3 region has the DNA TGTGCCAGCAGCTTCGGACAGGGCACTGAAGCTTTCTTT.

This clonotype was seen a few times. The genes are TRBV7-2 and TRBJ1-2; D not resolved. V was shortened by 7 bases and J by 0 bases, with 12 bases between the two germline ends. CDR1 is SGHTA, CDR2 FQGNSA, per germline. There are 14 residues in the CDR3. The CDR3 is CASTAQVSNYGYTF. The CDR3 nucleotides read TGTGCCAGCACCGCCCAGGTCTCTAACTATGGCTACACCTTC.

This clonotype was seen repeatedly, ten times or more. The CDR3 is CASSHTSGGAGELFF. The CDR3 nucleotides read TGTGCCAGCAGCCATACTAGCGGGGGCGCCGGGGAGCTGTTTTTT. The chain is built from TRBV7-2 and TRBJ2-2; 11 bases fit TRBD2. V trimming: 5 bases; J trimming: 6 bases; junction bases outside the gene matches: 5. Germline CDR1 reads SGHTA; CDR2 reads FQGNSA. This CDR3 has 15 residues. The full variable domain, rest sourced from reference TRBV7-2 and TRBJ2-2, is GAGVSQSPSNKVTEKGKDVELRCDPISGHTALYWYRQSLGQGLEFLIYFQGNSAPDKSGLPSDRFSAERTGGSVSTLTIQRTQQEDSAVYLCASSHTSGGAGELFFGEGSRLTVL.